This T cell receptor beta chain was retrieved from a study of blood T cell repertoires in COVID-19. Across the study: PBMCs, B-cell-depleted T cells, or T cells provided the cDNA or gDNA that made up the material.

The sample holds one count of this clone. TCRdb's copy holds only in-frame clones and misses some; the assay was immunoSEQ multiplex PCR. The sample shows about 150,000 clones, 84% of them seen only once. Germline V gene sequence: CDR1 MDHEN, CDR2 SYDVKM. The CDR3 contains 15 residues. Trimming took 2 bases from V and 5 from J; bases not matched to a gene: 8. The sample was peripheral blood. This TCR was recovered from a woman between 50 and 59 years old with acute or convalescent COVID-19. V usage is TRBV28 and J usage is TRBJ2-7; TRBD1 aligns across 8 bases. The CDR3 protein is CASSLGGTGRNEQYF. CDR3 nucleotide sequence: TGTGCCAGCAGTTTAGGCGGGACAGGACGTAACGAGCAGTACTTC.